The T cell receptor (beta chain) described here comes from a study of post-analysis software for immune sequencing data. Study-level findings and limits: Higher frequency in patients than in controls was seen for roughly five TRBV segments, with TRBV5-6, TRBV5-1 and TRBV20-1 among them.

TCR beta cDNA libraries had unique molecular identifiers. TCRdb analysed the PCR reads with MiXCR anew, one entry per CDR3 protein. The data hold around 190,000 distinct CDR3 sequences, with approximately 30% observed a single time. The CDR3 runs 16 residues. In germline, CDR1 is SGHTA, CDR2 FQGTGA. The ends lost 8 bases at V and 4 bases at J; junction bases unmatched: 11. This clonotype turned up a few times. Its antigen is currently unknown. The chain uses TRBV7-3 and TRBJ1-6; TRBD1 matches at 7 bases. This TCR came from a girl aged 2-17 years with multiple sclerosis. The sequencing input was blood. CDR3 in DNA: TGTGCCAGCTCCCAGGGGGGCAAGACTTATAATTCACCCCTCCACTTT. This gives the protein CASSQGGKTYNSPLHF.